The clone carrying this TCR beta chain has only one observation. Its antigen is undetermined. The CDR3 extends over 18 amino acids. The V gene end was trimmed by 4 bases and the J gene end by 5 bases; junction bases not matched to a gene: 13. The data were taken from a study of breast tumors, draining lymph nodes, adjacent tissues. General study findings and limits: Tumor TCR diversity was below lymph nodes but above nontumor tissue.

Axillary draining lymph nodes of breast cancer patients supplied the node samples. MiXCR, run by TCRdb on the multiplex PCR reads, gives a single entry per CDR3 protein. The data hold 140,000 or so distinct CDR3 sequences, with less than 35% observed a single time. This clonotype originated in a female donor with breast cancer. Some clones in this sample may be carry-over from other donors' samples. This chain links TRBV12-3 or TRBV12-4 with TRBJ2-1, with 11 bases that match TRBD2. The sequencing sample was made of axillary lymph node tissue. CDR3 nucleotide sequence: TGTGCCAGCAGTTCCGGGGCTAGCGGGGGGCCTCAGAACAATGAGCAGTTCTTC. Amino acid sequence: CASSSGASGGPQNNEQFF.